The 8 T cell receptor beta chains presented below share a single source sample, sequenced in a study of blood T cell repertoires in COVID-19. Using immunoSEQ multiplex PCR, the repertoire was profiled, and TCRdb retains in-frame clones only, with some absent. Among approximately 200,000 clones listed, about 87% were seen once. The source material was PBMCs or T cells enriched from blood (not recorded which). The source is a man aged 25 to 40 who had recovered from COVID-19.

V and J are TRBV5-4 and TRBJ1-2; 8 bases line up with TRBD1. Germline CDR1 SGHNT, CDR2 YYREEE (reference sequence). With V trimmed by 4 bases and J by 0 bases, 5 bases remained unmatched. This CDR3 has 15 amino acids. CDR3 in amino acids: CASSLGQGPNYGYTF. The CDR3 DNA reads as TGTGCCAGCAGCCTTGGACAGGGCCCTAACTATGGCTACACCTTC.

This chain connects TRBV6-4 to TRBJ2-1, with TRBD2 matching 8 bases. Germline loops: CDR1 MRHNA, CDR2 SNTAGT. The CDR3 has 15 residues. The ends lost 3 bases at V and 0 bases at J; junction bases unmatched: 1. The CDR3 sequence is CASSDLAGSYNEQFF. In nucleotides, the CDR3 is TGTGCCAGCAGTGATCTAGCGGGCTCCTACAATGAGCAGTTCTTC.

The V and J genes are TRBV6-1 and TRBJ1-2, with 8 bases fitting TRBD1. V dropped 3 bases and J dropped 5; count of bases not matched to a gene: 8. The length of the CDR3 is 15 residues. Germline CDR1 MNHNS, CDR2 SASEGT. As DNA, the CDR3 is TGTGCCAGCAGTGAGACAGGGGAAATGGAGTATGGCTACACCTTC. Amino acids: CASSETGEMEYGYTF.

CDR3 in DNA: TGTGCCAGCAGTCCACCCGACAGAAAAAATGAAAAACTGTTTTTT. Encoded protein: CASSPPDRKNEKLFF. V gene TRBV28 combines with J gene TRBJ1-4; D might be TRBD1 (5 bases). CDR3 length: 15 residues. CDR1 is MDHEN, CDR2 SYDVKM, per germline. V was shortened by 5 bases and J by 5 bases, with 15 bases between the two germline ends.

This chain joins TRBV30 and TRBJ1-1; the D is unclear. The germline CDR1 and CDR2 sequences are GTSNPN and SVGIG (reference sequence). CDR3 length: 12 amino acids. The V end lost 7 bases, the J end lost 1 base, and 10 bases lay between the germline ends. The DNA for the CDR3 is TGTGCCTCAGTACCAGGGAACACTGAAGCTTTCTTT. Translation gives CASVPGNTEAFF.

The CDR3 is CASTGQGESEAFF. CDR3 DNA: TGTGCCAGCACGGGACAGGGCGAGTCTGAAGCTTTCTTT. The genes are TRBV28 and TRBJ1-1, with 9 nucleotides matching TRBD1. The CDR3 has 13 amino acids. Per the germline V gene, CDR1 is MDHEN and CDR2 is SYDVKM. With 7 bases clipped from V and 6 bases from J, the junction kept 6 bases outside the gene matches.

The gene calls are TRBV18 and TRBJ2-1, with D tentatively TRBD2 (7 bases). Germline CDR1 is KGHSH and CDR2 is LQKENI. The CDR3 length is 16 residues. V was cut by 5 bases and J by 3 bases, with 17 bases left in between. The CDR3 reads CASSANGGQSYNEQFF. In DNA form, the CDR3 reads TGTGCCAGCTCAGCTAACGGGGGGCAGAGCTACAATGAGCAGTTCTTC.

The rearrangement uses TRBV5-5 and TRBJ2-2; TRBD1 aligns across 8 bases. The CDR3 has 19 amino acids. Trimming cost V 4 bases and J 0 bases; bases outside gene matches: 14. Germline CDR1 SGHKS, CDR2 YYEKEE (reference sequence). DNA for the CDR3: TGTGCCAGCAGCCCACCTAAGACAGGGGACCTAACGAACACCGGGGAGCTGTTTTTT. Translation: CASSPPKTGDLTNTGELFF.